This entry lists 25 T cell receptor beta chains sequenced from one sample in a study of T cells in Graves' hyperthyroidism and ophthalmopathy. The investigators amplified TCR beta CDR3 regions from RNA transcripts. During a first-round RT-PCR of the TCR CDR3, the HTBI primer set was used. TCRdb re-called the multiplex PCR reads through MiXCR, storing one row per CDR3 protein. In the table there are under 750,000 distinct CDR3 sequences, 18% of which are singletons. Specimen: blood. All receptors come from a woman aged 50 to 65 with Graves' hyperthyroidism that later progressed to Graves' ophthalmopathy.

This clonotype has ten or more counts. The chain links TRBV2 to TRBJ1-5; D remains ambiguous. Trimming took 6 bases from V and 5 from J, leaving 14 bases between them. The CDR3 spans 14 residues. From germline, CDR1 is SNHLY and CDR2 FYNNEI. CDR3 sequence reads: CASRARREDQPQHF. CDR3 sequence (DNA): TGTGCCAGCAGGGCCCGGAGGGAGGATCAGCCCCAGCATTTT.

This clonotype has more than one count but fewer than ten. The CDR3 loop is CSVARGGRDTQYF. CDR3 nucleotide sequence: TGCAGCGTTGCAAGAGGGGGCAGAGATACGCAGTATTTT. The chain links TRBV29-1 to TRBJ2-3; 7 bases agree with TRBD1. From germline, CDR1 is SQVTM and CDR2 ANQGSEA. J lost 5 bases, V lost 4 bases, and 6 bases had no gene match. The CDR3 totals 13 residues.

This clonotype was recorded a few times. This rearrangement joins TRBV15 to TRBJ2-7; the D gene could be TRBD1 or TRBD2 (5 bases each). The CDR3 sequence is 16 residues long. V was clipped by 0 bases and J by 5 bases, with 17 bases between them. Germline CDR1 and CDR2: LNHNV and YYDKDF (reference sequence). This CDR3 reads CATSREGYVGDDEQYF. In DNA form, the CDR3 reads TGTGCCACCAGCAGAGAAGGGTATGTCGGGGACGACGAGCAGTACTTC.

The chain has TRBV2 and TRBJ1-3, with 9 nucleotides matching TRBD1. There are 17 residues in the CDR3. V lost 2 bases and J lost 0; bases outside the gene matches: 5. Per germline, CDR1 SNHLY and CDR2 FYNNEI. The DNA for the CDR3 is TGTGCCAGCAGTGAACGGACAGGGGTTGACTCTGGAAACACCATATATTTT. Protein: CASSERTGVDSGNTIYF.

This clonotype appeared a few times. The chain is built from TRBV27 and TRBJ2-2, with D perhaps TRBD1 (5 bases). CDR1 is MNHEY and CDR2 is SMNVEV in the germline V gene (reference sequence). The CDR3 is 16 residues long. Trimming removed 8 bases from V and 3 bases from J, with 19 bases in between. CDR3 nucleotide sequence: TGTGCCAGCGCTACCCAGGGCAGGGCTTACACCGGGGAGCTGTTTTTT. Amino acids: CASATQGRAYTGELFF.

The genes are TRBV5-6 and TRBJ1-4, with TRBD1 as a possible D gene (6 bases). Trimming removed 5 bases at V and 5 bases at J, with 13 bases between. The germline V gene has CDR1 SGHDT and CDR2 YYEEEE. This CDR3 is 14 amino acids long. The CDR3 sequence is CASRLGTPNEKLFF. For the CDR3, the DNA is TGTGCCAGCAGGCTCGGGACACCGAATGAAAAACTGTTTTTT.

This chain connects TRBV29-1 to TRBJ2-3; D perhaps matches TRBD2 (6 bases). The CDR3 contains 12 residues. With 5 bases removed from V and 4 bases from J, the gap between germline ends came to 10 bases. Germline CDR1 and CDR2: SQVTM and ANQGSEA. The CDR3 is CSVFRESDTQYF. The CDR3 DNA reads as TGCAGCGTTTTCCGGGAGTCAGATACGCAGTATTTT.

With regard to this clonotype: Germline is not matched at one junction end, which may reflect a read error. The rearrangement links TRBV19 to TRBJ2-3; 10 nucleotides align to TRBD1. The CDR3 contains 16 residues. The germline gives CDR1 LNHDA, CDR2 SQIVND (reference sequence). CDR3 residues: CASSPTTGGDTGTQYF. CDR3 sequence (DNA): TGTGCCAGTAGCCCTACGACAGGGGGCGACACAGGTACGCAGTATTTT.

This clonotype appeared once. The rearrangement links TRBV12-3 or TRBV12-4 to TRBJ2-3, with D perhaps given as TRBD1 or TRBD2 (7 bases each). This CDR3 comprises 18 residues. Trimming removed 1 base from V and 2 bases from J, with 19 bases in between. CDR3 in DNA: TGTGCCAGCAGTTTAGTGAGGGGGCTAGCGGCTTCCACAGATACGCAGTATTTT. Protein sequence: CASSLVRGLAASTDTQYF.

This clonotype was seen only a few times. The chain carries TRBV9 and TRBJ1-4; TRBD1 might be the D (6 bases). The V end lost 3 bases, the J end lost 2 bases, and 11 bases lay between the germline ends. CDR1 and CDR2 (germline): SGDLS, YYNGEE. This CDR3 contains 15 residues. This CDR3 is CASSEGQSTNEKLFF. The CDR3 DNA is TGTGCCAGCAGCGAAGGACAGTCGACTAATGAAAAACTGTTTTTT.

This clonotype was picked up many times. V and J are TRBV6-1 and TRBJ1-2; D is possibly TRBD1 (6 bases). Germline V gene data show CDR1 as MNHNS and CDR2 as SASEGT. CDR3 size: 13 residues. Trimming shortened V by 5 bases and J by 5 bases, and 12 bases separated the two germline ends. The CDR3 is CASSSTGTYGYTF. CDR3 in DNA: TGTGCCAGCAGTTCGACAGGAACTTATGGCTACACCTTC.

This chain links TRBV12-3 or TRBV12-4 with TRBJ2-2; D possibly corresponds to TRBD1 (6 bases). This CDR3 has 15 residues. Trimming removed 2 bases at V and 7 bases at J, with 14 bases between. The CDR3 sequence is CASSLFSRGGGELFF. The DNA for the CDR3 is TGTGCCAGCAGTTTATTTAGCAGGGGTGGCGGGGAGCTGTTTTTT.

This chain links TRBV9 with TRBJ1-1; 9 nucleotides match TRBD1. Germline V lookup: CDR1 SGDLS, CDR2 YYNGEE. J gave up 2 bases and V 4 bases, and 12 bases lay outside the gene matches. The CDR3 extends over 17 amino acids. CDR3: CASSPQDRGTFNTEAFF. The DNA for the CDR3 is TGTGCCAGCAGCCCCCAGGACAGGGGAACCTTCAACACTGAAGCTTTCTTT.

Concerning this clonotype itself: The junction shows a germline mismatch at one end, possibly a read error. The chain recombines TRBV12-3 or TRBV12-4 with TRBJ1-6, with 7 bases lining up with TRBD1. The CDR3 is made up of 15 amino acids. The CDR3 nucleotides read TGTGCCAGCAGTCCCGAGGGGACAGATAATCCACCCCTCCACTTT. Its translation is CASSPEGTDNPPLHF.

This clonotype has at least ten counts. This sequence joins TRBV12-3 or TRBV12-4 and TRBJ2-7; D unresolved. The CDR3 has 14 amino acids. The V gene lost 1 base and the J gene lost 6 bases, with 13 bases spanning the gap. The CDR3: CASSLGSGTGEQYF. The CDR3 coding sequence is TGTGCCAGCAGTTTAGGTTCTGGCACGGGCGAGCAGTACTTC.

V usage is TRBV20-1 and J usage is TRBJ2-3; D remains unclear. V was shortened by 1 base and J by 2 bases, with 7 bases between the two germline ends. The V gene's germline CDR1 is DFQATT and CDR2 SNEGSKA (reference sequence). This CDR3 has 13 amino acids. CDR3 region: CSARVAATDTQYF. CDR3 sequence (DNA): TGCAGTGCTAGAGTGGCAGCCACAGATACGCAGTATTTT.

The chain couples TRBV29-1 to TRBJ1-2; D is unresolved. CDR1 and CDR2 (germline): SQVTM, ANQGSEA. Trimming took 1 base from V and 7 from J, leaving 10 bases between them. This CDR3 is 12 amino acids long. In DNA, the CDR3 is TGCAGCGTTGAAGGAGTACCACCTGGCTACACCTTC. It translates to CSVEGVPPGYTF.

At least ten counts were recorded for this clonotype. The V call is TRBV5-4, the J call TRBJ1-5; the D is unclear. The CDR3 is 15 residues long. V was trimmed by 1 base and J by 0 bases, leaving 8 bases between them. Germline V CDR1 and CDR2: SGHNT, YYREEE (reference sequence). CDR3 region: CASSLSRTSNQPQHF. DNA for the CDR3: TGTGCCAGCAGCTTGTCACGGACTAGCAATCAGCCCCAGCATTTT.

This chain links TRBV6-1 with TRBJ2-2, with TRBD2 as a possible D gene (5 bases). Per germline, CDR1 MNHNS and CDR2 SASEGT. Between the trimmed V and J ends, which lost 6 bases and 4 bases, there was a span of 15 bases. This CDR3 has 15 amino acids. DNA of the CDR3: TGTGCCAGCAGCCCAAGGACTGAGGTCACCGGGGAGCTGTTTTTT. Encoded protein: CASSPRTEVTGELFF.

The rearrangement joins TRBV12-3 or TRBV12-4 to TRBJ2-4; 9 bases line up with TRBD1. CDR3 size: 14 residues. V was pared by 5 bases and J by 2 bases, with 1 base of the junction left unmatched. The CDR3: CASSGTGTKNIQYF. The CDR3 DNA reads TGTGCCAGCAGTGGGACAGGGACCAAAAACATTCAGTACTTC.

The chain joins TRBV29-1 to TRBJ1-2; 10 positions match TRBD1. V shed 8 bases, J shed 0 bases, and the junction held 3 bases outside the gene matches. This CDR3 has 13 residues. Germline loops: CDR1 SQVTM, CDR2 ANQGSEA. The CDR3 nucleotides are TGCAGCACCGGACAGGGGGCTAACTATGGCTACACCTTC. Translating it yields CSTGQGANYGYTF.

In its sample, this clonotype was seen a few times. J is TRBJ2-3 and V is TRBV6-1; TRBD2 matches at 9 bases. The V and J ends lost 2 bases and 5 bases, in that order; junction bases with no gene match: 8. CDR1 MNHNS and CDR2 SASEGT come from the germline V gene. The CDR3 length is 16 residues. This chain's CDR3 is CASSELAGRIIDTQYF. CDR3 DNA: TGTGCCAGCAGTGAACTAGCGGGGCGGATTATAGATACGCAGTATTTT.

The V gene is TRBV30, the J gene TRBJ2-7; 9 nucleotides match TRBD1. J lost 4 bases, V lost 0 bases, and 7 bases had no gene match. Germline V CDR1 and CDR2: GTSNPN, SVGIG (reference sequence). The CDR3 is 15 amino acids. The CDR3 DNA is TGTGCCTGGAGTGTTGCCGGGACAGGGCCGTACGAGCAGTACTTC. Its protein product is CAWSVAGTGPYEQYF.

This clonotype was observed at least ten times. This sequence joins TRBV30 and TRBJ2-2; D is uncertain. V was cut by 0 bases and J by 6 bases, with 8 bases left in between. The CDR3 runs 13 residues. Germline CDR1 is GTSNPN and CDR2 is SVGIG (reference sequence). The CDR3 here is CAWSVSGPGELFF. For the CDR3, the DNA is TGTGCCTGGAGTGTCTCTGGCCCCGGGGAGCTGTTTTTT.

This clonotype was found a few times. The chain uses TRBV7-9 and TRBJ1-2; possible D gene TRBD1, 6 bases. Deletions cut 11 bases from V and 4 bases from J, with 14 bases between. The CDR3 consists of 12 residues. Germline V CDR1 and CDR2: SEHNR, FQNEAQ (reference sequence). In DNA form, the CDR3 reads TGTGCCGGGATGGGACAAACCTATGGCTACACCTTC. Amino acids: CAGMGQTYGYTF. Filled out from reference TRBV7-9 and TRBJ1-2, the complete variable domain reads DTGVSQNPRHKITKRGQNVTFRCDPISEHNRLYWYRQTLGQGPEFLTYFQNEAQLEKSRLLSDRFSAERPKGSFSTLEIQRTEQGDSAMYLCAGMGQTYGYTFGSGTRLTVV.